The next 5 T cell receptor beta chains were all read from a single sample in a study of T cell responses to AZD1222 COVID-19 vaccine. Data came from immunoSEQ multiplex PCR; TCRdb stores just in-frame clones and leaves some out. The sample has roughly 150,000 clones; about 90% are singletons. Sequences were derived from peripheral blood, sampled on day 0 of AZD1222 vaccination. Source of these receptors: an adult in good health.

The rearrangement joins TRBV6-5 to TRBJ2-1, with TRBD1 as a possible D gene (6 bases). Trimming pared 6 bases from V and 9 bases from J, leaving 12 bases between. CDR1 MNHEY and CDR2 SVGAGI come from the germline V gene. The CDR3 has 12 amino acids. The DNA of the CDR3 is TGTGCCAGCAGCCCGACCAGGGGTGAGCAGTTCTTC. It yields the protein CASSPTRGEQFF.

The chain carries TRBV30 and TRBJ1-1, with D unresolved. The CDR3 covers 12 residues. With 0 bases removed from V and 6 bases from J, the gap between germline ends came to 8 bases. Germline V CDR1 and CDR2: GTSNPN, SVGIG (reference sequence). CDR3 residues: CAWSVNRAEAFF. The CDR3 DNA sequence: TGTGCCTGGAGTGTAAATAGGGCTGAAGCTTTCTTT.

Concerning this clone: The same CDR3 is also encoded by other DNA sequences in this sample. The V gene is TRBV6-5, the J gene TRBJ2-7; TRBD1 matches at 7 bases. Germline V CDR1 and CDR2: MNHEY, SVGAGI. The CDR3 loop spans 15 amino acids. V lost 6 bases and J lost 4; bases outside the gene matches: 12. CDR3 sequence (DNA): TGTGCCAGCAGAGCTCGAGGGGGCGCCGGGTACGAGCAGTACTTC. Its protein product is CASRARGGAGYEQYF.

The rearrangement uses TRBV4-1 and TRBJ2-7, with D unclear. Germline lookup yields CDR1 MGHRA and CDR2 YSYEKL. This CDR3 comprises 11 residues. V lost 5 bases and J 0 bases, leaving 2 bases between the germline ends. The CDR3, as DNA: TGCGCCAGCAGCTCCTCCTACGAGCAGTACTTC. It codes for CASSSSYEQYF.

The gene calls are TRBV15 and TRBJ2-5; 11 bases map to TRBD2. Per the germline V gene, CDR1 is LNHNV and CDR2 is YYDKDF (reference sequence). The length of the CDR3 is 17 residues. The ends lost 1 base at V and 1 base at J; junction bases unmatched: 5. CDR3 region: CATSRGLGTSGQETQYF. In DNA form, the CDR3 reads TGTGCCACCAGCAGAGGATTAGGGACTAGCGGCCAAGAGACCCAGTACTTC.